This passage covers 20 T cell receptor beta chains from one sample sequenced in a study of CD4 and CD8 cells across lung adenocarcinoma regions. MiXCR was run by TCRdb on the PCR reads, yielding one entry per CDR3 protein. The table has over 15,000 distinct CDR3 sequences, roughly 46% seen once; the top ten hold roughly a fifth. Specimen: CD4+ T cells from the margin of a lung tumor. All receptors come from a male donor with lung adenocarcinoma. The CD4 and CD8 labels of this study may be unreliable.

The chain has TRBV10-2 and TRBJ2-1; D call uncertain. Germline V gene data show CDR1 as WSHSY and CDR2 as SAAADI. Trimming took 5 bases from V and 9 from J, leaving 11 bases between them. The CDR3 has 12 residues. The CDR3 protein is CASSPAWFEQFF. The DNA of the CDR3 is TGCGCCAGCAGTCCTGCTTGGTTTGAGCAGTTCTTC.

In the case of this clonotype: One junction end does not reproduce the germline sequence, and a read error may be involved. The chain recombines TRBV6-1 with TRBJ2-3, with 7 bases fitting TRBD2. The germline V gene has CDR1 MNHNS and CDR2 SASEGT. This CDR3 contains 13 residues. The DNA for the CDR3 is TGTGCCAGCGCAGGGCGGGAGCGAGAGACCCAGTATTTC. As protein: CASAGRERETQYF.

V gene TRBV4-1 combines with J gene TRBJ2-4; a possible D gene is TRBD2 (6 bases). Germline values: CDR1 MGHRA, CDR2 YSYEKL. The CDR3 is made up of 16 amino acids. Trimming stripped 1 base from V and 13 bases from J, with 23 bases between. CDR3 DNA sequence: TGCGCCAGCAGCCAAGTCAGCGGGTCCTACAAAGACACGCAGTACTTC. It codes for CASSQVSGSYKDTQYF.

This clonotype is judged medium-sized. The J gene is TRBJ1-1, the V gene TRBV27; D is possibly TRBD1 (5 bases). V was shortened by 6 bases and J by 2 bases, with 7 bases between the two germline ends. CDR1 and CDR2 (germline): MNHEY, SMNVEV (reference sequence). There are 12 residues in the CDR3. CDR3 in DNA: TGTGCCAGCAGGACAGCCAACACTGAAGCTTTCTTT. It translates to CASRTANTEAFF.

This chain links TRBV6-1 with TRBJ2-5; D is unresolved. There are 12 residues in the CDR3. Per germline, CDR1 MNHNS and CDR2 SASEGT. Trimming took 1 base from V and 4 from J, leaving 4 bases between them. CDR3 sequence reads: CASSEGGETQYF. CDR3 DNA sequence: TGTGCCAGCAGTGAAGGGGGAGAGACCCAGTACTTC.

This chain links TRBV6-1 with TRBJ2-2; no clear D gene. Trimming pared 6 bases from V and 8 bases from J, leaving 10 bases between. This CDR3 region has 12 residues. Germline V gene sequence: CDR1 MNHNS, CDR2 SASEGT. CDR3 nucleotides: TGTGCCAGCAGCCACGCCCCGGGGGAGCTGTTTTTT. This encodes CASSHAPGELFF.

The table lists this clonotype with many counts. The V and J genes are TRBV11-3 and TRBJ2-3; 10 nucleotides align to TRBD2. This CDR3 is built from 15 residues. J gave up 6 bases and V 2 bases, and 5 bases lay outside the gene matches. Per the germline V gene, CDR1 is SGHNT and CDR2 is YENEEA. The CDR3 coding sequence is TGTGCCAGCAGCTTACCGGGACTAGCGATCGATACGCAGTATTTT. Encoded protein: CASSLPGLAIDTQYF. Complete variable domain (other parts from reference TRBV11-3 and TRBJ2-3): EAGVVQSPRYKIIEKKQPVAFWCNPISGHNTLYWYLQNLGQGPELLIRYENEEAVDDSQLPKDRFSAERLKGVDSTLKIQPAELGDSAVYLCASSLPGLAIDTQYFGPGTRLTVL.

This chain links TRBV25-1 with TRBJ2-3; perhaps TRBD2 as D (5 bases). The CDR3 consists of 13 residues. CDR1 is MGHDK and CDR2 is SYGVNS in the germline V gene. The DNA for the CDR3 is TGTGTCAGGAGGCTATCAGCCAAAGATACGCAGTATTTT. Translated: CVRRLSAKDTQYF.

The rearrangement joins TRBV6-1 to TRBJ2-1; 11 bases match TRBD2. This CDR3 is built from 19 residues. CDR1 is MNHNS and CDR2 is SASEGT in the germline V gene. Trimming at V came to 6 bases and at J to 4 bases, leaving 17 bases not matched to a gene. This chain's CDR3 is CASSALTSGSVLRYNEQFF. The CDR3 nucleotides read TGTGCCAGCAGCGCCCTAACTAGCGGGAGCGTGCTTCGGTACAATGAGCAGTTCTTC.

This clonotype is a singleton in its sample. V gene TRBV27 combines with J gene TRBJ1-1; tentative D call: TRBD1 (5 bases). Germline V lookup: CDR1 MNHEY, CDR2 SMNVEV (reference sequence). Trimming pared 4 bases from V and 4 bases from J, leaving 10 bases between. The CDR3 totals 13 residues. The CDR3 spells CASSSGLVTEAFF. Written as DNA, the CDR3 is TGTGCCAGCAGTTCAGGGTTAGTCACTGAAGCTTTCTTT.

A few counts support this clonotype. The genes are TRBV6-1 and TRBJ2-3; TRBD2 matches at 9 bases. This CDR3 is built from 16 residues. Germline V CDR1 and CDR2: MNHNS, SASEGT. With V trimmed by 6 bases and J by 4 bases, 11 bases remained unmatched. CDR3 bases: TGTGCCAGCAGCGATGAAGCGGGAGGCCACCCAGATACGCAGTATTTT. Translation gives CASSDEAGGHPDTQYF.

This clonotype is classed as medium-sized. This chain uses TRBV10-3 with TRBJ2-5; TRBD2 aligns across 8 bases. J gave up 11 bases and V 6 bases, and 14 bases lay outside the gene matches. Germline CDR1 ENHRY, CDR2 SYGVKD. This CDR3 region has 14 residues. The DNA for the CDR3 is TGTGCCATCAGAACACAGGGCGGCACGGGAGGGCAGTACTTC. As protein: CAIRTQGGTGGQYF.

The genes are TRBV27 and TRBJ2-3; D is uncertain. The closer fit of TRBJ2-7 to the DNA end suggests the J call may be wrong. Germline V gene sequence: CDR1 MNHEY, CDR2 SMNVEV (reference sequence). CDR3 length equals 17 residues. The CDR3 loop is CASSPGRRGPDQDTQYF. CDR3 in DNA: TGTGCCAGCAGTCCGGGCCGACGAGGCCCTGACCAAGATACGCAGTACTTC.

V and J are TRBV6-1 and TRBJ2-2; either TRBD1 or TRBD2 may supply D (5 bases each). Between the trimmed V and J ends, which lost 6 bases and 13 bases, there was a span of 24 bases. The CDR3 has 15 amino acids. Per germline, CDR1 MNHNS and CDR2 SASEGT. The DNA of the CDR3 is TGTGCCAGCAGCCTCCAGTCTGTAAGCACCGGGACGCTGTTTTTT. Translating it yields CASSLQSVSTGTLFF.

The chain couples TRBV30 to TRBJ2-3, with TRBD2 identical over 12 bases. V lost 2 bases to trimming and J lost 2 bases; unmatched junction nucleotides: 5. Germline V gene sequence: CDR1 GTSNPN, CDR2 SVGIG (reference sequence). The CDR3 spans 16 residues. The CDR3 coding sequence is TGTGCCTGGAGTTCCGGACTAGCGGGAAACACAGATACGCAGTATTTT. It codes for CAWSSGLAGNTDTQYF.

This chain joins TRBV11-3 and TRBJ2-3; D unresolved. Trimming cost V 5 bases and J 3 bases, with 9 bases left between them. The CDR3 is 13 amino acids. Germline V gene lookup returns CDR1 SGHNT and CDR2 YENEEA. The CDR3 here is CASSLGLTDTQYF. The CDR3, as DNA: TGTGCCAGCAGCCTCGGCCTTACAGATACGCAGTATTTT.

Worth noting for this clonotype: An end of the junction does not agree with germline; a read error may underlie this. The chain is built from TRBV27 and TRBJ2-4; TRBD2 matches 8 bases. In germline, CDR1 is MNHEY, CDR2 SMNVEV (reference sequence). There are 16 residues in the CDR3. DNA for the CDR3: TGTGCCAGCAGTGTAGCGGGGCCAGCCGCCACAAACACGCAGTACTTT. Translation: CASSVAGPAATNTQYF.

This clonotype was counted a single time. Relative to the germline gene, one junction end is altered; a read error may explain this. The rearrangement joins TRBV6-5 to TRBJ2-4; D may correspond to TRBD1 or TRBD2 (5 bases each). Per the germline V gene, CDR1 is MNHEY and CDR2 is SVGAGI. This CDR3 spans 15 amino acids. CDR3 amino acids: CASSSGQGATDIQYF. DNA of the CDR3: TGTGCCAGCAGTTCGGGGCAGGGCGCTACAGATATTCAGTATTTC.

This clonotype has a count of ten or more. V and J are TRBV4-1 and TRBJ2-5; D is ambiguous. The last part of the DNA fits TRBJ2-7 better; the J call may be wrong. CDR1 MGHRA and CDR2 YSYEKL come from the germline V gene. This CDR3 contains 14 residues. Here the CDR3 reads CASSQVAASYEQYF. The CDR3, as DNA: TGCGCCAGCAGCCAAGTGGCAGCCTCCTACGAGCAGTACTTC.

The CDR3 coding sequence is TGTGCCAGCAGGGACAGGGGAAATACTAACTATGGCTACACCTTC. Protein: CASRDRGNTNYGYTF. The chain recombines TRBV6-1 with TRBJ1-2, with 9 bases lining up with TRBD1. V lost 6 bases and J lost 0; bases outside the gene matches: 5. This CDR3 has 15 residues. CDR1 and CDR2 (germline): MNHNS, SASEGT.